These 22 T cell receptor beta chains share one sample of origin, sequenced in a study of T cell clonality in common variable immunodeficiency. The repertoire was sequenced with immunoSEQ multiplex PCR; TCRdb's copy has only in-frame clones and lacks some. The sample offers 50,000 to 60,000 clones and no singletons, the top ten holding more than 1.5%. Sequenced: peripheral blood mononuclear cells. These receptor sequences come from a person aged 18-70 years in good health.

This clone was observed many times. The read ends 3 residues before the CDR3 terminus; that terminus is restored from the germline J gene. This sequence joins TRBV7-2 and TRBJ2-2; 7 bases agree with TRBD2. Germline lookup yields CDR1 SGHTA and CDR2 FQGNSA. The CDR3 is 17 residues long. The CDR3 loop reads CASSLALGPRGREKLFF. The DNA read from the CDR3 is TGTGCCAGCAGCTTAGCGCTTGGGCCTCGGGGGAGGGAAAAG.

This clone was found many times. The CDR3 goes on 3 residues after the read ends, and that part is filled in from the germline J gene. The V and J genes are TRBV5-4 and TRBJ2-5; TRBD1 is a possible D gene (6 bases). In germline, CDR1 is SGHNT, CDR2 YYREEE (reference sequence). Trimming pared 7 bases from V and 1 base from J, leaving 8 bases between. This CDR3 has 12 residues. Partial CDR3 DNA: TGTGCCAGCGGACAGCTCCAAGAGACC. It yields the protein CASGQLQET. The full CDR3 protein reads CASGQLQETQYF.

This clone was detected many times. The CDR3 goes on 3 residues after the read ends, and that part is filled in from the germline J gene. The rearrangement uses TRBV5-6 and TRBJ1-2; D gene uncertain. Germline values: CDR1 SGHDT, CDR2 YYEEEE. Trimming left V 5 bases short and J 4 bases short, with 18 bases between. The CDR3 extends over 15 amino acids. The part of the CDR3 DNA that was read is TGTGCCAGCAGTCTTCTCTATAGAATCCGCTATGGC. It specifies CASSLLYRIRYG. The full CDR3 protein is CASSLLYRIRYGYTF.

This clone was counted ten times or more. Read coverage stops 3 residues before the CDR3 terminus; the germline J gene supplies the remainder. The genes are TRBV6-2 or TRBV6-3 and TRBJ1-5; D ambiguous. Trimming cost V 6 bases and J 4 bases, with 19 bases left between them. CDR3 length: 16 residues. Germline CDR1 is MNHEY and CDR2 is SVGEGT. The DNA read from the CDR3 is TGTGCCAGCAGAAGAAACGTCAGAGTAGCGAATCAGCCC. Encoded protein: CASRRNVRVANQP. The full CDR3 protein reads CASRRNVRVANQPQHF.

In its sample, this clone was seen many times. Coverage ceases 3 residues before the CDR3 finishes, and the germline J gene fills in the end. The chain combines TRBV20-1 with TRBJ1-6, with 7 bases fitting TRBD1. The CDR3 contains 14 residues. Germline V gene sequence: CDR1 DFQATT, CDR2 SNEGSKA (reference sequence). CDR3 DNA, as far as it was read: TGCACAGCTTCTTCCGGGACAGCTAATTCACCC. Translated: CTASSGTANSP. The full CDR3 reads CTASSGTANSPLHF.

This clone has at least ten counts. The CDR3 end lies 3 residues beyond the end of the read and is filled in from the germline J gene. The gene calls are TRBV12-3 or TRBV12-4 and TRBJ1-2; unclear D gene. The CDR3 loop spans 13 amino acids. V was clipped by 6 bases and J by 1 base, with 9 bases between them. Incomplete CDR3 DNA: TGTGCCAGCAGCAATACAGATAACTATGGC. This sequence encodes CASSNTDNYG. The whole CDR3 region reads CASSNTDNYGYTF.

This clone came up many times. The read falls 3 residues short of the CDR3 end, and the missing part is taken from the germline J gene. The V gene is TRBV6-2 or TRBV6-3, the J gene TRBJ1-5, with D perhaps matching TRBD1 (5 bases). The V and J ends lost 4 bases and 6 bases respectively, with 19 bases between them. Germline lookup yields CDR1 MNHEY and CDR2 SVGEGT. This CDR3 contains 16 residues. CDR3 sequence: CASSSDGTSRVQPQHF. The sequenced part of the CDR3 DNA is TGTGCCAGCAGTTCCGACGGGACTTCAAGGGTTCAGCCC.

This clone was detected many times. With the read ending 3 residues before the CDR3 end, the germline J gene is used to fill in that end. J is TRBJ1-2 and V is TRBV13, with TRBD1 identical over 7 bases. Per germline, CDR1 PRHDT and CDR2 FYEKMQ (reference sequence). The trim removed 5 bases at V and 1 base at J, leaving 7 bases unmatched. This CDR3 spans 15 amino acids. The CDR3 loop is CASSLRQGFNYGYTF. The CDR3 bases that were read are TGTGCCAGCAGCCTCAGACAGGGATTTAACTATGGC.

Only a few counts were recorded for this clone. With the read ending 3 residues before the CDR3 end, the germline J gene is used to fill in that end. The chain has TRBV6-2 or TRBV6-3 and TRBJ1-1, with TRBD1 matching 7 bases. Per germline, CDR1 MNHEY and CDR2 SVGEGT. The CDR3 runs 15 residues. The chain's CDR3 is CASSYLRQGSYEAFF. The CDR3 DNA, read in part, is TGTGCCAGCAGTTACCTGCGACAGGGATCCTACGAG.

This clone appeared many times. The read falls 3 residues short of the CDR3 end, and the missing part is taken from the germline J gene. V gene TRBV2 combines with J gene TRBJ1-5; tentative D call: TRBD1 (6 bases). Germline CDR1 is SNHLY and CDR2 is FYNNEI. This CDR3 region has 15 residues. Trimming removed 5 bases from V and 0 bases from J, with 11 bases in between. The DNA read from the CDR3 is TGTGCCAGCAGTCCGGACAGCAATAGCAATCAGCCC. It is translated as CASSPDSNSNQP. The full CDR3 protein is CASSPDSNSNQPQHF.

On this clone: The read finishes 3 residues shy of the CDR3 end, and the germline J gene is used to complete it. V is TRBV18 and J is TRBJ1-1; 7 bases line up with TRBD1. J gave up 3 bases and V 2 bases, and 6 bases lay outside the gene matches. Germline assignment: CDR1 KGHSH and CDR2 LQKENI. The CDR3 has 15 amino acids. CDR3 protein: CASSPRDSLDTEAFF. The part of the CDR3 DNA that was read is TGTGCCAGCTCACCAAGGGACAGTCTAGACACTGAA.

Notes on this clone: With the read ending 3 residues before the CDR3 end, the germline J gene is used to fill in that end. The rearrangement links TRBV20-1 to TRBJ1-6; D is possibly TRBD1 (5 bases). Looked up from germline, CDR1 is DFQATT and CDR2 is SNEGSKA (reference sequence). With 0 bases removed from V and 8 bases from J, the gap between germline ends came to 17 bases. This CDR3 spans 16 amino acids. The CDR3 here is CSARDYDGRGDSPLHF. The DNA read from the CDR3 is TGCAGTGCTAGAGATTACGACGGCAGAGGGGATTCACCC.

This clone was found many times. The CDR3 end is not reached by the read, which stops 3 residues before it; the germline J gene fills it in. V usage is TRBV18 and J usage is TRBJ1-2; TRBD1 is a possible D gene (5 bases). With 1 base removed from V and 6 bases from J, the gap between germline ends came to 12 bases. This CDR3 comprises 14 residues. The germline gives CDR1 KGHSH, CDR2 LQKENI. Incomplete CDR3 DNA: TGTGCCAGCTCACCACGGCAGGGCGTGAATGGC. Residues: CASSPRQGVNG. The entire CDR3 protein is CASSPRQGVNGYTF.

This clone was counted many times. From the germline J gene comes the end of the CDR3, since the read stops 3 residues before it. The rearrangement joins TRBV10-3 to TRBJ1-5, with unresolved D. V was clipped by 3 bases and J by 4 bases, with 7 bases between them. Per the germline V gene, CDR1 is ENHRY and CDR2 is SYGVKD. The CDR3 covers 13 residues. Incomplete CDR3 DNA: TGTGCCATCAGTGATAGTCTTAATCAGCCC. Its translation is CAISDSLNQP. The full CDR3 sequence reads CAISDSLNQPQHF.

The sample holds many counts of this clone. From the germline J gene comes the end of the CDR3, since the read stops 3 residues before it. The V gene is TRBV5-5, the J gene TRBJ1-4; no firm D call. CDR3 length: 13 amino acids. Germline V gene data show CDR1 as SGHKS and CDR2 as YYEKEE (reference sequence). Trimming left V 2 bases short and J 4 bases short, with 6 bases between. This CDR3 reads CASSFPDNEKLFF. The sequenced CDR3 bases are TGTGCCAGCAGCTTCCCAGATAATGAAAAA.

This clone was seen many times. The read halts 3 residues ahead of the CDR3 end, with the missing end drawn from the germline J gene. The chain recombines TRBV20-1 with TRBJ2-1; 8 nucleotides align to TRBD2. The ends lost 3 bases at V and 3 bases at J; junction bases unmatched: 7. CDR3 length: 15 amino acids. Germline CDR1 is DFQATT and CDR2 is SNEGSKA (reference sequence). Incomplete CDR3 DNA: TGCAGTGCTAGCGGTGATAGCGGGGTCTACAATGAG. Amino acids: CSASGDSGVYNE. The CDR3 reads in full as CSASGDSGVYNEQFF.

There are many counts of this clone. The read ends 3 residues early relative to the CDR3; the germline J gene fills the gap. V gene TRBV11-2 combines with J gene TRBJ1-2; TRBD1 is a possible D gene (5 bases). Germline V lookup: CDR1 SGHAT, CDR2 FQNNGV. This CDR3 has 15 residues. The chain's CDR3 is CASSLDVGGNDGYTF. The sequenced CDR3 bases are TGTGCCAGCAGCTTAGATGTGGGGGGTAATGACGGC. The full variable domain, completed using reference TRBV11-2 and TRBJ1-2, is EAGVAQSPRYKIIEKRQSVAFWCNPISGHATLYWYQQILGQGPKLLIQFQNNGVVDDSQLPKDRFSAERLKGVDSTLKIQPAKLEDSAVYLCASSLDVGGNDGYTFGSGTRLTVV.

This clone occurred many times. The read terminates 3 residues ahead of where the CDR3 ends, so the germline J gene completes it. V usage is TRBV11-2 and J usage is TRBJ2-1; D remains ambiguous. Per the germline V gene, CDR1 is SGHAT and CDR2 is FQNNGV. This CDR3 contains 13 residues. Trimming removed 6 bases from V and 8 bases from J, with 14 bases in between. CDR3 DNA (partial): TGTGCCAGCAGTTCATCGGGTGTGTATGAG. Translation gives CASSSSGVYE. Given in full, the CDR3 is CASSSSGVYEQFF.

The table lists this clone with many counts. Read data end 3 residues before the CDR3 end; the end is taken from the germline J gene. The V gene is TRBV6-1, the J gene TRBJ2-3, with TRBD1 matching over 11 bases. The germline CDR1 and CDR2 sequences are MNHNS and SASEGT. CDR3 size: 18 residues. Losses at the gene ends were 2 bases for V and 3 bases for J; bases not matched to a gene: 10. CDR3 protein: CASSERGTGGGWTDTQYF. The sequenced CDR3 bases are TGTGCCAGCAGTGAACGGGGGACAGGGGGGGGGTGGACAGATACG.

This clone appeared many times. The read terminates 3 residues before the CDR3 end, so the remaining end is supplied by the germline J gene. This chain links TRBV20-1 with TRBJ2-3; 7 bases are shared with TRBD2. V lost 4 bases to trimming and J lost 6 bases; unmatched junction nucleotides: 16. Germline loops: CDR1 DFQATT, CDR2 SNEGSKA (reference sequence). The length of the CDR3 is 16 residues. This chain's CDR3 is CSATPTRGVGWDTQYF. The DNA read from the CDR3 is TGCAGTGCTACACCTACCCGGGGGGTGGGGTGGGATACG.

This clone came up many times. The read stops 3 residues short of the end of the CDR3; the missing end is completed from the germline J gene. The genes are TRBV6-2 or TRBV6-3 and TRBJ2-1, with D possibly matching TRBD1 (6 bases). The V end lost 6 bases, the J end lost 3 bases, and 9 bases lay between the germline ends. This CDR3 has 13 residues. CDR1 MNHEY and CDR2 SVGEGT come from the germline V gene. The CDR3 bases that were read are TGTGCCAGCAGAACGGACAGCTACAATGAG. Translated: CASRTDSYNE. The entire CDR3 protein reads CASRTDSYNEQFF.

The sample holds a few counts of this clone. The CDR3 goes on 3 residues after the read ends, and that part is filled in from the germline J gene. V is TRBV6-2 or TRBV6-3 and J is TRBJ2-5, with 12 positions matching TRBD2. Germline loops: CDR1 MNHEY, CDR2 SVGEGT. The CDR3 sequence is 17 residues long. Trimming took 2 bases from V and 4 from J; bases not matched to a gene: 8. CDR3 bases read: TGTGCCAGCAGTTACGGGCTAGCGGGAGGGCCAGGAGAGACC. It translates to CASSYGLAGGPGET. The entire CDR3 reads CASSYGLAGGPGETQYF.